The rows below give T cell receptor beta chains drawn from one sample of a study of cytomegalovirus exposure and HLA in healthy donors. The repertoire was sequenced with immunoSEQ multiplex PCR; TCRdb's copy has only in-frame clones and lacks some. The sample holds roughly 100,000 clones; 60% to 80% are singletons and the top ten take around 9.6%. Specimen: PBMCs. The source is a male donor in good health and CMV-seropositive. Both conserved end residues are part of each CDR3. A D gene is named only where the DNA matches it firmly. Rows give clone size only sometimes, using once, few, many, or a class for an expanded clone.

V	J	size	D	CDR3	DNA
TRBV7-9	TRBJ2-6	.	.	CSSSFSSGANVLTF	TGTTCCAGCAGCTTTAGCTCTGGGGCCAACGTCCTGACTTTC
TRBV4-1	TRBJ2-1	.	.	CASSRAGLATSSYNEQFF	TGCGCCAGCAGCAGGGCAGGGCTAGCGACGAGCTCCTACAATGAGCAGTTCTTC
TRBV4-3	TRBJ2-7	.	.	CASSQAPGAYEQYF	TGCGCCAGCAGCCAAGCCCCGGGGGCCTACGAGCAGTACTTC
TRBV15	TRBJ2-2	.	.	CATSPTNTGELFF	TGTGCCACCAGCCCCACGAACACCGGGGAGCTGTTTTTT
TRBV18	TRBJ2-3	.	TRBD2	CASSPGLAGAIRTDTQYF	TGTGCCAGCTCACCGGGCCTGGCGGGAGCCATTAGAACAGATACGCAGTATTTT
TRBV9	TRBJ2-1	.	TRBD1	CASSVVGQGFGEQFF	TGTGCCAGCAGCGTAGTGGGACAGGGGTTTGGTGAGCAGTTCTTC
TRBV9	TRBJ1-2	once	.	CASSVAPRGTTGYTF	TGTGCCAGCAGCGTAGCTCCAAGGGGGACGACTGGCTACACCTTC
TRBV30	TRBJ1-6	.	.	CAWSLSVNSPLHF	TGTGCCTGGAGTTTGTCTGTTAATTCACCCCTCCACTTT
TRBV2	TRBJ2-7	.	TRBD2	CASSEGGLAGLSYEQYF	TGTGCCAGCAGTGAGGGAGGACTAGCGGGGCTCTCCTACGAGCAGTACTTC
TRBV28	TRBJ1-4	.	.	CASSLSGEDEKLFF	TGTGCCAGCAGTCTATCAGGGGAAGATGAAAAACTGTTTTTT
TRBV2	TRBJ2-2	.	.	CASSRASGTGELFF	TGTGCCAGCAGTCGGGCTTCGGGGACCGGGGAGCTGTTTTTT
TRBV19	TRBJ1-1	.	.	CASSSREWGEAFF	TGTGCCAGTAGTTCCCGGGAATGGGGTGAAGCTTTCTTT
TRBV15	TRBJ2-3	.	TRBD2	CATSRDRVTSGSRDTQYF	TGTGCCACCAGCAGAGATCGTGTGACTAGCGGGTCTAGAGATACGCAGTATTTT
TRBV11-3	TRBJ2-5	.	TRBD1	CASSLRQGAIETQYF	TGTGCCAGCAGCTTACGGCAGGGGGCCATAGAGACCCAGTACTTC
TRBV7-3	TRBJ2-7	many	.	CASSLSAGQSQQYF	TGTGCCAGCAGCTTAAGCGCGGGCCAGTCTCAGCAGTACTTC
TRBV5-1	TRBJ2-6	few	TRBD2	CASSEGLADNGSGANVLTF	TGCGCCAGCAGCGAAGGACTAGCCGATAACGGCTCTGGGGCCAACGTCCTGACTTTC
TRBV6-4	TRBJ2-1	.	TRBD2	CASSVGLAAYNEQFF	TGTGCCAGCAGTGTGGGCCTAGCGGCTTACAATGAGCAGTTCTTC
TRBV5-4	TRBJ2-1	.	.	CASSLSRDSYNEQFF	TGTGCCAGCAGCCTGTCGAGAGACTCCTACAATGAGCAGTTCTTC
TRBV29-1	TRBJ2-1	.	.	CSVESGGYNEQFF	TGCAGCGTTGAAAGTGGAGGGTACAATGAGCAGTTCTTC
TRBV11-2	TRBJ2-1	.	TRBD1	CASSLRTGGLYNEQFF	TGTGCCAGCAGCTTAAGGACAGGGGGCTTATACAATGAGCAGTTCTTC
TRBV27	TRBJ2-7	.	TRBD1	CASRSRGQGIIGGSYEQYF	TGTGCCAGCAGATCGAGGGGACAGGGGATTATTGGGGGCTCCTACGAGCAGTACTTC
TRBV19	TRBJ2-5	.	TRBD2	CASSSAAGVKETQYF	TGTGCCAGTAGTTCGGCGGCGGGAGTTAAAGAGACCCAGTACTTC
TRBV14	TRBJ2-7	.	.	CASSQGPYEQYF	TGTGCCAGCAGCCAGGGGCCCTACGAGCAGTACTTC
TRBV28	TRBJ1-5	.	TRBD1	CASSSVRDSNQPQHF	TGTGCCAGCAGTTCGGTTCGGGACAGTAATCAGCCCCAGCATTTT
TRBV29-1	TRBJ1-1	.	TRBD1	CSLRTGFGTEAFF	TGCAGTCTTCGGACAGGGTTTGGGACTGAAGCTTTCTTT
TRBV4-3	TRBJ1-1	few	TRBD1	CASSQGDRGPWEAFF	TGCGCCAGCAGCCAGGGGGACAGGGGACCGTGGGAAGCTTTCTTT
TRBV2	TRBJ2-1	medium-sized	TRBD2	CASLGRLAAYNEQFF	TGTGCCAGCTTGGGACGACTAGCGGCCTACAATGAGCAGTTCTTC
TRBV2	TRBJ2-6	.	TRBD1	CASNRGGANVLTF	TGTGCCAGCAACAGGGGTGGGGCCAACGTCCTGACTTTC
TRBV9	TRBJ2-5	.	.	CASSVKGEETQYF	TGTGCCAGCAGCGTCAAGGGGGAAGAGACCCAGTACTTC
TRBV19	TRBJ2-5	.	.	CASSIGGIQETQYF	TGTGCCAGTAGTATTGGAGGAATCCAAGAGACCCAGTACTTC
TRBV5-5	TRBJ2-2	.	TRBD2	CASSLSGRTTGELFF	TGTGCCAGCAGCTTAAGCGGGAGGACCACCGGGGAGCTGTTTTTT
TRBV30	TRBJ1-5	.	.	CAWSFGQGQPQHF	TGTGCCTGGAGTTTTGGGCAGGGTCAGCCCCAGCATTTT